This is a list of T cell receptor beta chains from one sample in a study of CD8+ T cells in alopecia areata. The repertoire was sequenced with immunoSEQ multiplex PCR; TCRdb's copy has only in-frame clones and lacks some. Of 130,000 or so clones in the sample, more than 85% were seen once. The specimen was CD8+ T cells sorted from blood, collected at week 4, from a patient treated with tofacitinib. The receptors here all came from a human donor with alopecia areata. The CDR3 runs from the conserved cysteine through the conserved F or W. A D gene is named only where the DNA matches it firmly. Some rows mark clone size as missing; the rest say once, few, many or name a class of expanded clone.

CDR3	DNA	D	size	V	J
CASSQQGVDKNIQYF	TGTGCCAGCAGTCAGCAGGGGGTGGACAAAAACATTCAGTACTTC	TRBD1	NA	TRBV9	TRBJ2-4
CASSIRGVHTEAFF	TGTGCCAGTAGTATTCGAGGGGTTCACACTGAAGCTTTCTTT	NA	once	TRBV19	TRBJ1-1
CASSPNGGLTDTQYF	TGTGCCAGCAGCCCGAACGGGGGCCTCACAGATACGCAGTATTTT	NA	NA	TRBV6-5	TRBJ2-3
CASNPGQVTPGELFF	TGTGCCAGCAACCCGGGACAGGTGACCCCCGGGGAGCTGTTTTTT	TRBD1	NA	TRBV6-5	TRBJ2-2
CASSSPDRPYYEQYF	TGCGCCAGCAGCTCACCGGACAGGCCGTATTACGAGCAGTACTTC	TRBD1	NA	TRBV5-1	TRBJ2-7
CAWSPPDHFLTHTEAFF	TGTGCCTGGAGTCCGCCGGACCATTTTCTAACGCACACTGAAGCTTTCTTT	NA	NA	TRBV30	TRBJ1-1
CAISDGGFAEQFF	TGTGCCATCAGTGACGGCGGTTTTGCTGAGCAGTTCTTC	NA	NA	TRBV10-3	TRBJ2-1
CSVEGWAVTDTQYF	TGCAGCGTTGAAGGGTGGGCAGTCACAGATACGCAGTATTTT	NA	few	TRBV29-1	TRBJ2-3
CASSLRVAANEQFF	TGTGCCAGCAGTTTAAGGGTGGCTGCCAATGAGCAGTTCTTC	NA	NA	TRBV27	TRBJ2-1
CASSISGGFDEQYF	TGTGCCAGCAGCATCAGCGGGGGGTTCGACGAGCAGTACTTC	TRBD2	NA	TRBV28	TRBJ2-7
CASSLGWDSYNEQFF	TGTGCCAGCAGCTTAGGCTGGGACAGCTACAATGAGCAGTTCTTC	TRBD1	once	TRBV13	TRBJ2-1
CASSPIAGEIYEQYF	TGTGCCAGCAGCCCAATAGCGGGAGAGATTTACGAGCAGTACTTC	TRBD2	NA	TRBV11-2	TRBJ2-7
CASSEGTGHEQYF	TGCGCCAGCAGTGAAGGGACAGGGCACGAGCAGTACTTC	TRBD1	once	TRBV10-1	TRBJ2-7
CASSLERAGGPLNTGELFF	TGTGCCAGCAGCTTAGAGCGAGCGGGAGGGCCGCTGAACACCGGGGAGCTGTTTTTT	TRBD2	few	TRBV13	TRBJ2-2
CASSRVGAVSGMNTEAFF	TGCGCCAGCAGCCGAGTCGGGGCAGTGTCGGGAATGAACACTGAAGCTTTCTTT	NA	NA	TRBV4-1	TRBJ1-1
CATSTLHTNEQFF	TGTGCCACCAGCACCCTTCATACGAATGAGCAGTTCTTC	NA	few	TRBV15	TRBJ2-1
CASSLKGQGASYEQYF	TGCGCCAGCAGTCTAAAAGGACAGGGAGCCTCCTACGAGCAGTACTTC	TRBD1	few	TRBV4-1	TRBJ2-7
CASGQETQYF	TGTGCCAGCGGACAAGAGACCCAGTACTTC	NA	NA	TRBV27	TRBJ2-5
CSVEGRSNEQFF	TGCAGCGTCGAGGGCAGATCCAATGAGCAGTTCTTC	NA	NA	TRBV29-1	TRBJ2-1
CSVEDTPGEAFF	TGCAGCGTGGAGGACACCCCTGGTGAAGCTTTCTTT	NA	NA	TRBV29-1	TRBJ1-1
CASSSGGVTEAFF	TGTGCCAGCAGTTCAGGGGGGGTGACTGAAGCTTTCTTT	TRBD1	NA	TRBV27	TRBJ1-1
CASSPAGNSYEQYF	TGTGCCAGCAGCCCGGCAGGCAACTCCTACGAGCAGTACTTC	NA	NA	TRBV28	TRBJ2-7
CASSSGLADLSYNEQFF	TGTGCCAGCTCATCCGGACTAGCGGATCTCTCCTACAATGAGCAGTTCTTC	TRBD2	NA	TRBV18	TRBJ2-1
CASSPGHNEQFF	TGTGCCAGCAGCCCGGGACACAATGAGCAGTTCTTC	NA	NA	TRBV5-4	TRBJ2-1
CASSYNVGSSEQYF	TGTGCCAGCAGTTACAACGTAGGGAGTAGCGAGCAGTACTTC	NA	NA	TRBV6-5	TRBJ2-7
CAWSPTGTGSYEQYF	TGTGCCTGGAGCCCAACCGGGACAGGATCCTACGAGCAGTACTTC	TRBD1	NA	TRBV30	TRBJ2-7
CASSPAGELNTEAFF	TGTGCCAGCTCACCCGCGGGAGAGTTGAACACTGAAGCTTTCTTT	NA	NA	TRBV18	TRBJ1-1
CSVEGPGTLFPGELFF	TGCAGCGTTGAAGGACCCGGGACGCTTTTTCCCGGGGAGCTGTTTTTT	NA	NA	TRBV29-1	TRBJ2-2
CASSQEKTGVLRLAGGNEQFF	TGTGCCAGCAGCCAAGAGAAAACAGGGGTTTTGCGACTAGCGGGAGGAAATGAGCAGTTCTTC	TRBD2	NA	TRBV14	TRBJ2-1